The sequence of this TCR beta chain was determined in a study of blood T cell repertoires in COVID-19. Study-level information: Italy, Spain and the United States were the sources of the convalescent and acute COVID-19 samples. T cells, B-cell-depleted T cells, or PBMCs supplied cDNA or gDNA.

CDR1 and CDR2 (germline): SGHAT, FQNNGV. Trimming cost V 5 bases and J 2 bases, with 9 bases left between them. This CDR3 has 13 residues. TCRdb keeps only in-frame clones here, not all; method: immunoSEQ multiplex PCR. The sample records about 400,000 clones, 86% being singletons. The specimen was peripheral blood. This sequence joins TRBV11-2 and TRBJ2-5; possible D gene TRBD1, 6 bases. This TCR was sampled from a woman in her twenties or thirties with active or convalescent COVID-19. The CDR3 DNA reads TGTGCCAGCAGCCTTGACAGGCAAGAGACCCAGTACTTC. Translated: CASSLDRQETQYF.